This T cell receptor beta chain was recorded in a study of glioma-infiltrating T cells. The overall study: Glioma patients had dexamethasone for six or fewer days before surgery. Study-level findings and limits: A blood CDR3 motif signature was depleted in highly divergent patients. Gliomas, especially low-grade, showed above-expected tissue-blood divergence; non-neoplastic patients showed below.

TCR alpha and beta CDR3 regions were amplified from RNA using iRepertoire nested multiplex PCR. TCRdb passed the multiplex PCR reads through MiXCR, listing each CDR3 protein once. The sample records approximately 400,000 distinct CDR3 sequences, around 38% being singletons. Details on this clonotype: The antigen is undetermined.

The CDR3 sequence is 14 residues long. The trim removed 2 bases at V and 4 bases at J, leaving 3 bases unmatched. Germline loops: CDR1 MNHEY, CDR2 SVGAGI. This chain connects TRBV6-5 to TRBJ2-5, with TRBD2 matching 8 bases. Sequenced material: glioma tissue, nonneoplastic brain tissue, or PBMCs (not recorded which). The origin of this receptor is a human donor with low-grade glioma or glioblastoma, undergoing nonglioma brain surgery, or in good health (not recorded which). The CDR3 nucleotides are TGTGCCAGCAGTTACACTAGCGGCTCAGAGACCCAGTACTTC. It specifies CASSYTSGSETQYF.